This T cell receptor (beta chain) comes out of a study of blood T cell repertoires in COVID-19. Whole-study context: Both acute and convalescent COVID-19 samples were obtained from the United States, Italy and Spain. In each case, the material was cDNA or gDNA derived from T cells, B-cell-depleted T cells, or PBMCs.

Germline trimming cut 3 bases from V and 4 bases from J; bases unmatched to any gene: 6. The CDR3 spans 15 residues. Per the germline V gene, CDR1 is LGHDT and CDR2 is YNNKEL (reference sequence). Source study methods: It was from reference gene primer amplification that nucleated cell counts were estimated. Assay: immunoSEQ multiplex PCR; the TCRdb copy retains only in-frame clones and omits some. D and trimming come from the DNA, and the V and J calls and clone size come from that table. There are roughly 120,000 clones in the sample; about 88% occur only once, and 3% to 4% lies in the top ten. Sequencing was performed on peripheral blood. The clonotype comes from a man aged 45-65 years with active COVID-19. The chain is built from TRBV3-1 (or the pseudogene TRBV3-2) and TRBJ1-3; 7 bases are a match to TRBD1. The CDR3 sequence: CASSHRQGVGNTIYF. In DNA form, the CDR3 reads TGTGCCAGCAGCCATCGGCAGGGGGTAGGAAACACCATATATTTT.